This T cell receptor (beta chain) was profiled in a study of metastatic and nonmetastatic thyroid tumors. J lost 3 bases, V lost 0 bases, and 5 bases had no gene match. The CDR3 has 17 amino acids. CDR1 is SGHVS, CDR2 FQNEAQ, per germline. TCRdb re-clonotyped the PCR reads via MiXCR. Of approximately 21,000 clones listed, around 21% were seen once; the top ten hold around 30%. Every patient underwent thyroid surgery untreated. The rearrangement joins TRBV7-8 to TRBJ2-1; 10 positions match TRBD2. The specimen sequenced was blood. The receptor was isolated from a female donor with papillary thyroid cancer or a benign thyroid nodule (not recorded which). Some clones in this sample may be carry-over from other donors' samples. The CDR3 sequence: CASSLAGLAYNYNEQFF. For the CDR3, the DNA is TGTGCCAGCAGCTTAGCGGGACTAGCGTATAACTACAATGAGCAGTTCTTC.